These 15 T cell receptor beta chains share one sample of origin, sequenced in a study of blood T cell repertoires in COVID-19. Libraries were prepared by immunoSEQ multiplex PCR; TCRdb keeps only in-frame clonotypes and omits some of them. The sample has tens of thousands of clones; around 85% are singletons. Material: peripheral blood. All receptors come from a man older than 75 with acute or convalescent COVID-19.

This chain uses TRBV5-1 with TRBJ2-3; the match to TRBD1 covers 9 bases. The CDR3 contains 16 residues. The ends lost 5 bases at V and 1 base at J; junction bases unmatched: 8. The germline CDR1 and CDR2 sequences are SGHRS and YFSETQ. CDR3 sequence: CASRGGQGPRTDTQYF. CDR3 coding DNA: TGCGCCAGCAGGGGGGGACAGGGACCGCGCACAGATACGCAGTATTTT.

This sequence joins TRBV19 and TRBJ2-7; 14 bases line up with TRBD2. V lost 5 bases to trimming and J lost 7 bases; unmatched junction nucleotides: 10. This CDR3 is built from 16 residues. CDR1 and CDR2 from the germline V gene are LNHDA and SQIVND (reference sequence). CDR3 amino acids: CASSGGTSGSSREQYF. CDR3 DNA: TGTGCCAGTAGTGGGGGGACTAGCGGGAGCTCTCGGGAGCAGTACTTC.

The chain employs TRBV27 and TRBJ2-3; the match to TRBD2 covers 11 bases. The CDR3 is made up of 17 amino acids. Germline CDR1 reads MNHEY; CDR2 reads SMNVEV (reference sequence). Trimming took 0 bases from V and 7 from J; bases not matched to a gene: 9. The CDR3 DNA is TGTGCCAGCAGTTTATCGATGGCTAGCGGGAGGCTTTATACGCAGTATTTT. Its translation: CASSLSMASGRLYTQYF.

Note on this clone: A junction boundary mismatches the germline segment, possibly from a read error. The gene calls are TRBV29-1 and TRBJ2-4; TRBD1 is a possible D gene (8 bases). The CDR3 runs 17 residues. CDR1 is SQVTM, CDR2 ANQGSEA, per germline. This CDR3 is CSVEETGAGVAKNIQYF. The CDR3 nucleotides are TGCAGCGTGGAAGAGACAGGGGCGGGGGTGGCCAAAAACATTCAGTACTTC.

The rearrangement links TRBV10-2 to TRBJ1-4; D ambiguous. The CDR3 is 14 amino acids. V was cut by 3 bases and J by 3 bases, with 8 bases left in between. Germline CDR1 WSHSY, CDR2 SAAADI. CDR3 region: CASSEREPNEKLFF. CDR3 sequence (DNA): TGCGCCAGCAGTGAACGGGAGCCTAATGAAAAACTGTTTTTT.

In its sample, this clone was seen once. The chain employs TRBV21-1 and TRBJ2-7; no DNA check was done on the table's D call, TRBD1. TRBV21-1 has pseudogene status. The CDR3 has 17 residues. The CDR3 sequence is CASSKRPGRAHALRVYF. CDR3 in DNA: TGTGCCAGCAGCAAAAGACCCGGCAGGGCCCATGCTCTGCGCGTTTACTTC.

V is TRBV6-5 and J is TRBJ1-1; D gene uncertain. This CDR3 has 14 amino acids. Trimming took 2 bases from V and 0 from J, leaving 7 bases between them. Germline CDR1 and CDR2: MNHEY and SVGAGI. Here the CDR3 reads CASSYAGMNTEAFF. CDR3 nucleotide sequence: TGTGCCAGCAGTTACGCGGGGATGAACACTGAAGCTTTCTTT.

The V call is TRBV13, the J call TRBJ2-5; 9 nucleotides line up with TRBD2. The junction had 5 bases not matched to a gene; V was cut back by 1 base and J by 5 bases. There are 15 residues in the CDR3. Germline loops: CDR1 PRHDT, CDR2 FYEKMQ (reference sequence). DNA of the CDR3: TGTGCCAGCAGCTTAGCCAGACTAGCGGAGGAGACCCAGTACTTC. This codes for CASSLARLAEETQYF. Full variable domain (missing parts from reference TRBV13 and TRBJ2-5): AAGVIQSPRHLIKEKRETATLKCYPIPRHDTVYWYQQGPGQDPQFLISFYEKMQSDKGSIPDRFSAQQFSDYHSELNMSSLELGDSALYFCASSLARLAEETQYFGPGTRLLVL.

This clone was detected only a few times. This chain joins TRBV6-5 and TRBJ1-1; tentatively, D is TRBD1 (6 bases). The germline CDR1 and CDR2 sequences are MNHEY and SVGAGI. Trimming left V 7 bases short and J 0 bases short, with 12 bases between. The CDR3 sequence is 14 residues long. CDR3 region: CASTETGLNTEAFF. As DNA, the CDR3 is TGTGCCAGCACCGAGACAGGATTGAACACTGAAGCTTTCTTT.

The table lists this clone with a few counts. The chain couples TRBV9 to TRBJ1-2, with TRBD1 matching over 8 bases. The CDR3 length is 15 residues. CDR1 SGDLS and CDR2 YYNGEE come from the germline V gene. J lost 7 bases, V lost 1 base, and 9 bases had no gene match. This chain's CDR3 is CASSVTPDRGGGYTF. DNA of the CDR3: TGTGCCAGCAGCGTAACCCCTGACAGGGGAGGTGGCTACACCTTC.

This sequence joins TRBV29-1 and TRBJ2-7; a possible D gene is TRBD1 (6 bases). Germline V lookup: CDR1 SQVTM, CDR2 ANQGSEA. V was pared by 6 bases and J by 3 bases, with 15 bases between. The CDR3 runs 13 residues. CDR3 residues: CSVVERTVYEQYF. The CDR3 DNA follows: TGCAGCGTCGTGGAGAGGACAGTCTACGAGCAGTACTTC.

This clone was recorded a few times. The V call is TRBV2, the J call TRBJ2-1; D is undetermined. The CDR3 contains 13 residues. V lost 0 bases, J lost 9 bases, and 9 bases lay in between. Germline V gene lookup returns CDR1 SNHLY and CDR2 FYNNEI. The CDR3 loop is CASSEALRGEQFF. The CDR3, as DNA: TGTGCCAGCAGTGAAGCTTTAAGAGGTGAGCAGTTCTTC.

The chain combines TRBV19 with TRBJ2-7; D perhaps matches TRBD1 (6 bases). Trimming pared 8 bases from V and 4 bases from J, leaving 27 bases between. The germline V gene encodes CDR1 LNHDA and CDR2 SQIVND (reference sequence). This CDR3 has 17 amino acids. The CDR3 reads CASPYRENERILYEQYF. The DNA of the CDR3 is TGTGCCAGTCCGTACAGGGAGAATGAGAGAATTTTATACGAGCAGTACTTC.

The CDR3 loop reads CASSPYSGQGNEQYF. Here the CDR3 DNA reads TGTGCCAGCTCACCATATTCGGGACAGGGGAACGAGCAGTACTTC. The chain couples TRBV18 to TRBJ2-7; 10 nucleotides line up with TRBD1. V shed 2 bases and J 5 bases; nucleotides not matched to a gene: 6. The CDR3 is made up of 15 amino acids. In germline, CDR1 is KGHSH, CDR2 LQKENI.

The chain is built from TRBV5-4 and TRBJ2-3; 9 nucleotides agree with TRBD1. The CDR3 consists of 14 residues. V was clipped by 2 bases and J by 6 bases; unmatched bases: 4. The germline CDR1 and CDR2 sequences are SGHNT and YYREEE (reference sequence). The CDR3: CASSLQGARDTQYF. The CDR3 DNA follows: TGTGCCAGCAGCTTACAGGGGGCGAGGGATACGCAGTATTTT. The full variable domain, rest sourced from reference TRBV5-4 and TRBJ2-3, is ETGVTQSPTHLIKTRGQQVTLRCSSQSGHNTVSWYQQALGQGPQFIFQYYREEENGRGNFPPRFSGLQFPNYSSELNVNALELDDSALYLCASSLQGARDTQYFGPGTRLTVL.